This entry concerns a single T cell receptor beta chain. Its antigen is unknown. Base qualities are missing; no much larger clone stands one base away. Donors formed part of the validation cohort, which comprised about 130 subjects and was distinct from the first cohort of several hundred subjects. Library construction relied on the immunoSEQ multiplex PCR assay. The study's own analysis went as follows. A statistical classification framework was built for diagnosing cytomegalovirus status from the catalog of TCR beta chain sequences. TCRdb carries this immuneACCESS record with in-frame sequences only. Its versions omit some clonotypes, under half of them owing to an unresolved V gene in the studies checked, with the rest unexplained. V and J calls and clone size follow that table, whereas D and trimming were derived from the DNA. Present in this sample are roughly 150,000 clones, roughly nine tenths of which were seen just once. The top ten constitute more than 2.5% of the sample.

These data belong to a study of cytomegalovirus exposure and HLA in healthy donors (dated by TCRdb to about 2017). Looking at the study overall: According to a later analysis, the 120 or so validation repertoires were produced on the same platform as the 666 repertoires of the first cohort. To predict cytomegalovirus infection status, the study combined high-throughput TCR immunosequencing, statistical association of individual TCRs with disease status, and machine learning. In addition to the first cohort of 666 subjects, a separate validation cohort of approximately 130 different subjects was used. The aim of the study was to test whether cataloging public T cell receptors could identify signatures of past pathogen exposure.

Here is what the overall study found, with its caveats: Most TCR sequences were seen in very few donors, while some public TCRs were found in many individuals. The classifier was reported to diagnose cytomegalovirus status with high specificity and sensitivity in both the original and validation cohorts. In a later analysis, TCRs clustered in the first cohort were found to also tend to co-occur in the roughly 130 validation repertoires, with about 93% of cluster scores above 0. The validation cohort had no HLA typing available for a later analysis, so co-occurrence within that cohort was assessed over all 120 or so repertoires. In the study, roughly 160 TCR beta chains were listed as associated with cytomegalovirus. In vitro tests confirmed that a few of the cytomegalovirus-associated TCR beta chains recognize cytomegalovirus antigens. According to the authors, the approach could potentially be generalized to other disease states and immunological phenotypes.

CDR1 and CDR2, per the germline V gene, are SGHTA and FQGNSA. The CDR3 measures 14 amino acids from cysteine to phenylalanine. Solely the CDR3 DNA is kept, with 42 bases framed from the first base. V loses 1 base, J loses 3 bases, and the germline ends lie 8 bases apart. This TCR derives from a woman aged 18-35 years in good health and CMV-seropositive. The rearranged chain carries TRBV7-2 and TRBJ2-3; the D gene is unclear. Material: PBMCs. The nucleotide sequence is TGTGCCAGCAGCTTAGTAGTTGTTACAGATACGCAGTATTTT. Its product reads: CASSLVVVTDTQYF.